The 31 T cell receptor beta chains reported below all come from one sample, sequenced in a study of shared clonotypes between healthy human individuals. Terminally differentiated effector memory CD45RA+ cells were left out of the naive CD8 fraction, which was CD45RO-negative and positively selected for CCR7. TCRdb keeps only in-frame clones here, not all; method: immunoSEQ multiplex PCR. The data contain 2 million to 2.5 million clones, about 92% of them seen just once; the ten biggest clones take up over 1.5%. Sequencing input: naive CD8+ T cells from PBMCs. All receptors derive from a man younger than 35 in good health. Some clones in this sample may be carry-over from other donors' samples.

The chain is built from TRBV19 and TRBJ2-1; TRBD1 matches 12 bases. Trimming at V came to 0 bases and at J to 2 bases, leaving 5 bases not matched to a gene. The CDR3 extends over 18 amino acids. Germline V lookup: CDR1 LNHDA, CDR2 SQIVND (reference sequence). The CDR3 is CASSIDGRDRGPYNEQFF. The CDR3, as DNA: TGTGCCAGTAGTATAGATGGCCGGGACAGGGGGCCCTACAATGAGCAGTTCTTC.

The chain has TRBV2 and TRBJ1-1; 8 bases align to TRBD1. The CDR3 runs to 15 residues. CDR1 and CDR2 (germline): SNHLY, FYNNEI. With V trimmed by 1 base and J by 8 bases, 9 bases remained unmatched. The CDR3 DNA reads as TGTGCCAGCAGTGAAGTCGTTACAGGGGGGATCGAAGCTTTCTTT. Protein product: CASSEVVTGGIEAFF. The complete variable domain, with remaining parts taken from reference TRBV2 and TRBJ1-1, reads EPEVTQTPSHQVTQMGQEVILRCVPISNHLYFYWYRQILGQKVEFLVSFYNNEISEKSEIFDDQFSVERPDGSNFTLKIRSTKLEDSAMYFCASSEVVTGGIEAFFGQGTRLTVV.

As DNA, the CDR3 is TGTGCCAGCAGTGAATATAGGAGGGGCGAGCAGTACTTC. Protein product: CASSEYRRGEQYF. The chain joins TRBV25-1 to TRBJ2-7; D possibly corresponds to TRBD2 (6 bases). Germline lookup yields CDR1 MGHDK and CDR2 SYGVNS. CDR3 length equals 13 residues. V was pared by 0 bases and J by 6 bases, with 9 bases between.

This chain links TRBV15 with TRBJ1-1, with D tentatively TRBD1 (6 bases). The germline CDR1 and CDR2 sequences are LNHNV and YYDKDF (reference sequence). CDR3 size: 17 residues. V was pared by 0 bases and J by 6 bases, with 20 bases between. CDR3 region: CATSRERDRGGIPEAFF. The CDR3 DNA sequence: TGTGCCACCAGCAGAGAAAGGGACCGAGGGGGGATACCTGAAGCTTTCTTT.

This clone occurred a few times. The chain uses TRBV7-9 and TRBJ1-1, with a possible D match to TRBD1 (5 bases). CDR3 length equals 15 residues. The V end lost 1 base, the J end lost 3 bases, and 12 bases lay between the germline ends. CDR1 and CDR2 from the germline V gene are SEHNR and FQNEAQ (reference sequence). The DNA for the CDR3 is TGTGCCAGCAGCTTAGAAACTGGGGGTTACACTGAAGCTTTCTTT. Its translation: CASSLETGGYTEAFF.

The chain uses TRBV19 and TRBJ2-7; D gene ambiguous. V was cut by 4 bases and J by 4 bases, with 20 bases left in between. Germline CDR1 reads LNHDA; CDR2 reads SQIVND (reference sequence). The CDR3 has 16 amino acids. The CDR3 bases are TGTGCCAGTAGTACCCGCTCCCCTGACCTGGGTTACGAGCAGTACTTC. Its translation is CASSTRSPDLGYEQYF.

The gene calls are TRBV6-5 and TRBJ1-5; maybe TRBD1 (6 bases). Germline V CDR1 and CDR2: MNHEY, SVGAGI. The length of the CDR3 is 15 residues. Trimming shortened V by 6 bases and J by 3 bases, and 15 bases separated the two germline ends. The CDR3 DNA sequence: TGTGCCAGCAGCGTAACAACAGGGTACAATCAGCCCCAGCATTTT. Its translation is CASSVTTGYNQPQHF.

This chain links TRBV7-3 with TRBJ2-1; D possibly corresponds to TRBD1 (5 bases). V gave up 3 bases and J gave up 5 bases, with 14 bases separating them. The CDR3 sequence is 15 residues long. Per germline, CDR1 SGHTA and CDR2 FQGTGA. The DNA for the CDR3 is TGTGCCAGCAGCTTGGTGGGGCTGGATGACAATGAGCAGTTCTTC. Its protein product is CASSLVGLDDNEQFF.

CDR3 DNA sequence: TGTGCCTGGAGTGTTTCAGTCTCTCCCACAGATACGCAGTATTTT. It codes for CAWSVSVSPTDTQYF. V and J are TRBV30 and TRBJ2-3, with unresolved D. This CDR3 spans 15 amino acids. Trimming pared 0 bases from V and 2 bases from J, leaving 12 bases between. CDR1 is GTSNPN and CDR2 is SVGIG in the germline V gene (reference sequence).

This clone was counted a single time. The gene calls are TRBV13 and TRBJ2-2, with D tentatively TRBD1 (6 bases). The CDR3 consists of 18 residues. Germline CDR1 reads PRHDT; CDR2 reads FYEKMQ (reference sequence). The V gene lost 3 bases and the J gene lost 0 bases, with 17 bases spanning the gap. In DNA form, the CDR3 reads TGTGCCAGCAGCTTGTCTAAAAGGGGACACGCGAACACCGGGGAGCTGTTTTTT. Its protein product is CASSLSKRGHANTGELFF.

This clone was detected only once. The chain has TRBV7-9 and TRBJ2-1, with a tentative D call TRBD2 (5 bases). V was trimmed by 6 bases and J by 7 bases, leaving 22 bases between them. Per germline, CDR1 SEHNR and CDR2 FQNEAQ (reference sequence). The CDR3 has 16 residues. CDR3 nucleotide sequence: TGTGCCAGCAGTTCCAAGGACTCTCCCTGGTGGAATGAGCAGTTCTTC. Translation: CASSSKDSPWWNEQFF.

The gene calls are TRBV27 and TRBJ2-3; D is unclear. Germline CDR1 reads MNHEY; CDR2 reads SMNVEV (reference sequence). The CDR3 sequence is 13 residues long. Trimming stripped 5 bases from V and 0 bases from J, with 6 bases between. CDR3 in DNA: TGTGCCAGCAGTAGACCCAGCACAGATACGCAGTATTTT. Amino acid sequence: CASSRPSTDTQYF.

This clone was detected once. V gene TRBV6-1 combines with J gene TRBJ1-2; 12 positions match TRBD1. The CDR3 consists of 17 residues. The V gene's germline CDR1 is MNHNS and CDR2 SASEGT. J gave up 3 bases and V 4 bases, and 9 bases lay outside the gene matches. CDR3 protein: CASSAPGQGASDYGYTF. The CDR3 DNA follows: TGTGCCAGCAGTGCCCCGGGACAGGGGGCGTCGGACTATGGCTACACCTTC.

The J gene is TRBJ2-5, the V gene TRBV28; 7 bases fit TRBD1. The V and J ends lost 5 bases and 2 bases, in that order; junction bases with no gene match: 5. Germline V gene sequence: CDR1 MDHEN, CDR2 SYDVKM. This CDR3 contains 14 residues. CDR3 in amino acids: CASSPGTEQETQYF. The CDR3 nucleotides read TGTGCCAGCAGTCCCGGGACAGAACAAGAGACCCAGTACTTC.

The V call is TRBV4-1, the J call TRBJ1-1; D remains unclear. From germline, CDR1 is MGHRA and CDR2 YSYEKL. The CDR3 length is 15 residues. Trimming took 2 bases from V and 0 from J, leaving 10 bases between them. CDR3 in amino acids: CASSQRETMNTEAFF. The CDR3 nucleotides are TGCGCCAGCAGCCAACGGGAGACAATGAACACTGAAGCTTTCTTT.

The chain employs TRBV30 and TRBJ2-1; D unresolved. The CDR3 contains 12 residues. Germline loops: CDR1 GTSNPN, CDR2 SVGIG (reference sequence). V was cut by 1 base and J by 3 bases, with 4 bases left in between. The CDR3 DNA follows: TGTGCCTGGAGTGCGTACTACAATGAGCAGTTCTTC. Its translation: CAWSAYYNEQFF.

The chain couples TRBV9 to TRBJ2-5; 12 nucleotides agree with TRBD2. Looked up from germline, CDR1 is SGDLS and CDR2 is YYNGEE. V gave up 3 bases and J gave up 5 bases; unmatched junction bases: 17. The CDR3 runs 19 residues. CDR3 loop: CASSASSGRAVLPQETQYF. The CDR3 nucleotides are TGTGCCAGCAGCGCATCTAGCGGGAGGGCGGTCCTCCCTCAGGAGACCCAGTACTTC.

The rearrangement joins TRBV10-3 to TRBJ1-2; D unclear. The V gene's germline CDR1 is ENHRY and CDR2 SYGVKD. Deletions cut 7 bases from V and 2 bases from J, with 14 bases between. CDR3 size: 14 residues. DNA for the CDR3: TGTGCCATCACTGGTTCGATCTCGAACTATGGCTACACCTTC. Translating it yields CAITGSISNYGYTF.

The genes are TRBV19 and TRBJ2-7, with 7 bases that match TRBD1. Germline loops: CDR1 LNHDA, CDR2 SQIVND (reference sequence). The CDR3 consists of 14 residues. The junction had 6 bases not matched to a gene; V was cut back by 3 bases and J by 4 bases. Here the CDR3 DNA reads TGTGCCAGTAGTATCGAGGACAGGAGGTACGAGCAGTACTTC. Translating it yields CASSIEDRRYEQYF.

V is TRBV27 and J is TRBJ2-7; 8 bases align to TRBD2. The CDR3 loop spans 15 amino acids. In germline, CDR1 is MNHEY, CDR2 SMNVEV (reference sequence). The V segment lost 8 bases and the J segment 3 bases; nucleotides outside the gene matches: 12. The CDR3, as DNA: TGTGCCAGCCGCCCACCGGGGGGGGCGGGCTACGAGCAGTACTTC. It encodes CASRPPGGAGYEQYF.

A few counts support this clone. This specimen includes other DNA sequences encoding the same CDR3. The J gene is TRBJ1-1, the V gene TRBV27; D gene ambiguous. The CDR3 contains 13 residues. The V gene lost 2 bases and the J gene lost 6 bases, with 10 bases spanning the gap. Germline values: CDR1 MNHEY, CDR2 SMNVEV (reference sequence). CDR3 amino acids: CASSLGGIAEAFF. The CDR3 DNA reads as TGTGCCAGCAGTTTAGGAGGAATCGCTGAAGCTTTCTTT.

This chain uses TRBV10-3 with TRBJ2-7, with 8 bases aligning to TRBD2. CDR1 ENHRY and CDR2 SYGVKD come from the germline V gene. The CDR3 extends over 13 amino acids. The ends lost 11 bases at V and 4 bases at J; junction bases unmatched: 10. The DNA of the CDR3 is TGTGCCTCGAGAGGTGTAGCGGGGTACGAGCAGTACTTC. Amino acids: CASRGVAGYEQYF.

The CDR3 nucleotides are TGTGCCAGCAGGGACCGGGACACCAACACTGAAGCTTTCTTT. Protein product: CASRDRDTNTEAFF. The chain employs TRBV5-4 and TRBJ1-1, with D possibly being TRBD1 (6 bases). V was trimmed by 5 bases and J by 2 bases, leaving 13 bases between them. This CDR3 comprises 14 residues. Germline V gives CDR1 SGHNT, CDR2 YYREEE (reference sequence).

The V and J genes are TRBV7-2 and TRBJ2-1; D may be TRBD2 (6 bases). The V gene's germline CDR1 is SGHTA and CDR2 FQGNSA. The CDR3 length is 15 residues. V was cut by 3 bases and J by 7 bases, with 16 bases left in between. In DNA form, the CDR3 reads TGTGCCAGCAGCTTTACGGGAGCTGGGGGGAATGAGCAGTTCTTC. This translates into CASSFTGAGGNEQFF.

V is TRBV7-2 and J is TRBJ2-1; D gene uncertain. The V gene lost 1 base and the J gene lost 6 bases, with 10 bases spanning the gap. Germline V CDR1 and CDR2: SGHTA, FQGNSA. The CDR3 contains 14 residues. DNA for the CDR3: TGTGCCAGCAGCTTAGATCTTACGGGCAATGAGCAGTTCTTC. It encodes CASSLDLTGNEQFF.

Regarding this clone: The same CDR3 also results from other DNA sequences found in this sample. V gene TRBV5-1 combines with J gene TRBJ2-7, with unresolved D. CDR1 SGHRS and CDR2 YFSETQ come from the germline V gene. With 4 bases removed from V and 4 bases from J, the gap between germline ends came to 9 bases. The CDR3 runs 12 residues. The CDR3 DNA reads TGCGCCAGCAGCCTGGGGTTATACGAGCAGTACTTC. Protein: CASSLGLYEQYF.

To note about this clone: This sample also contains other DNA sequences that code for the same CDR3. The rearrangement uses TRBV14 and TRBJ2-7; D is uncertain. CDR1 and CDR2 (germline): SGHDN, FVKESK. The CDR3 covers 12 residues. The V end was cut by 0 bases, the J end by 4 bases, with 4 bases between. CDR3 DNA: TGTGCCAGCAGCCAAGAAGGGTACGAGCAGTACTTC. Its translation is CASSQEGYEQYF.

The chain has TRBV7-9 and TRBJ2-1; no clear D. The CDR3 is 12 amino acids. Germline V lookup: CDR1 SEHNR, CDR2 FQNEAQ (reference sequence). Trimming stripped 5 bases from V and 8 bases from J, with 10 bases between. The CDR3 here is CASSHKLDEQFF. In DNA form, the CDR3 reads TGTGCCAGCAGCCATAAGTTGGATGAGCAGTTCTTC.

In nucleotides, the CDR3 is TGTGCCAGCAGCTTATGGGCTAGCGGGCTACATAGCGACGAGCAGTACTTC. This gives the protein CASSLWASGLHSDEQYF. J is TRBJ2-7 and V is TRBV13; the match to TRBD2 covers 8 bases. V shed 2 bases, J shed 5 bases, and the junction held 14 bases outside the gene matches. Germline V gene lookup returns CDR1 PRHDT and CDR2 FYEKMQ (reference sequence). This CDR3 is built from 17 residues.

The V call is TRBV27, the J call TRBJ1-4; perhaps TRBD1 as D (6 bases). This CDR3 is 16 amino acids long. V gave up 7 bases and J gave up 5 bases, with 20 bases separating them. CDR1 and CDR2 from the germline V gene are MNHEY and SMNVEV (reference sequence). DNA for the CDR3: TGTGCCAGCACCCGGGGCCCGGGGGCCGGCAATGAAAAACTGTTTTTT. Encoded protein: CASTRGPGAGNEKLFF. Supplemented by reference TRBV27 and TRBJ1-4, the full variable domain reads EAQVTQNPRYLITVTGKKLTVTCSQNMNHEYMSWYRQDPGLGLRQIYYSMNVEVTDKGDVPEGYKVSRKEKRNFPLILESPSPNQTSLYFCASTRGPGAGNEKLFFGSGTQLSVL.

As regards this clone: Other DNA sequences within the sample encode an identical CDR3. V is TRBV28 and J is TRBJ2-1; 10 bases are shared with TRBD2. The trim removed 2 bases at V and 3 bases at J, leaving 1 base unmatched. Germline CDR1 is MDHEN and CDR2 is SYDVKM. CDR3 size: 15 residues. The CDR3 is CASSLRTSGYNEQFF. The DNA of the CDR3 is TGTGCCAGCAGTTTACGGACTAGCGGCTACAATGAGCAGTTCTTC.